This T cell receptor beta chain was obtained from a study of T-cell memory formation after mild COVID-19. The table lists this clonotype with many counts. Its antigen is as yet unknown. Notes on the study in general: Shrinking CD4+ clones resided mostly in CM and EM, and CD8+ ones in EMRA.

TCRalpha and TCRbeta libraries used 5'RACE with constant-segment primers and UMIs. TCRdb passed the 5' RACE reads through MiXCR, listing each CDR3 protein once. The table has approximately 350,000 distinct CDR3 sequences, 25% to 30% seen once. Trimming removed 6 bases at V and 3 bases at J, with 12 bases between. Germline V gene data show CDR1 as DFQATT and CDR2 as SNEGSKA (reference sequence). The CDR3 is 13 residues long. Sequenced sample: PBMCs or a T cell subset sorted from them (not recorded which). The rearrangement joins TRBV20-1 to TRBJ2-1; D is uncertain. The source of this sequence is an adult woman who had mild COVID-19 (a few samples of this study predate the infection). Cell type and time point are not known. Here the CDR3 reads CSAPVYSYNEQFF. As DNA, the CDR3 is TGCAGTGCCCCAGTTTACAGCTACAATGAGCAGTTCTTC.